These T cell receptor beta chains were read from a single sample in a study of a mutant IDH1 vaccine in newly diagnosed glioma. Profiling relied on immunoSEQ multiplex PCR, and the TCRdb table lists in-frame clones only, not all of them. Here the sample spans about 24,000 clones, roughly 85% being singletons. What these receptors recognize is not known. Sequencing used PBMCs, obtained from a glioma patient whose treatment included an IDH1 peptide vaccine. These receptors were taken from a man aged 35 to 55 with glioma. The CDR3 runs from the conserved cysteine through the conserved F or W. Each record gives: CDR3 protein, CDR3 DNA, clone size, V gene, D gene, J gene. A D gene is named only where the DNA matches it firmly. Expanded clones get a size class; other rows say once, few or many, or leave the size out.

CASGDRGLYNEQFF TGTGCCAGCGGAGACAGGGGGCTTTACAATGAGCAGTTCTTC - TRBV5-6 TRBD1 TRBJ2-1
CASSSKGVTSTDTQYF TGTGCCAGCAGTTCCAAAGGGGTGACTAGCACAGATACGCAGTATTTT - TRBV27 - TRBJ2-3
CASSSGPAPEQFF TGTGCCAGCAGCTCGGGCCCCGCCCCCGAGCAGTTCTTC once TRBV7-8 - TRBJ2-1
CASSFLGTGASEAFF TGTGCCAGCAGTTTCCTGGGGACAGGGGCAAGTGAAGCTTTCTTT - TRBV28 TRBD1 TRBJ1-1
CASSQESGMVGNEQFF TGTGCCAGCAGCCAAGAATCAGGGATGGTCGGCAATGAGCAGTTCTTC once TRBV4-2 - TRBJ2-1
CAWSSLGGGEKLFF TGTGCCTGGAGTAGCTTGGGGGGCGGTGAAAAACTGTTTTTT - TRBV30 - TRBJ1-4
CASSFLGGSTDTQYF TGTGCCAGCAGCTTTTTGGGGGGGAGCACAGATACGCAGTATTTT once TRBV7-2 TRBD2 TRBJ2-3
CASSIDRDNDGYTF TGTGCCAGTAGTATTGACAGGGACAACGATGGCTACACCTTC - TRBV19 TRBD1 TRBJ1-2
CASSSGLASNYNTQYF TGTGCCAGCAGCTCCGGGTTGGCCTCGAACTATAATACGCAGTATTTT - TRBV7-9 - TRBJ2-3
CASSPADISSYEQYF TGCGCCAGCAGTCCGGCGGACATCAGCTCCTACGAGCAGTACTTC - TRBV4-1 - TRBJ2-7
CASSESIGELFF TGTGCCAGCAGTGAATCAATAGGGGAGCTGTTTTTT - TRBV2 - TRBJ2-2
CASSYTTGREKLFF TGTGCCAGCAGTTACACGACAGGTCGAGAAAAACTGTTTTTT - TRBV6-6 - TRBJ1-4
CSVEGRAGELFF TGCAGCGTTGAAGGGAGGGCCGGGGAGCTGTTTTTT few TRBV29-1 - TRBJ2-2
CASSIGVPGELFF TGTGCCAGTAGTATAGGCGTTCCCGGGGAGCTGTTTTTT - TRBV19 - TRBJ2-2
CASSIGGLGANVLTF TGTGCCAGTAGTATTGGGGGGCTTGGGGCCAACGTCCTGACTTTC - TRBV19 - TRBJ2-6
CASSAGRAGEKLFF TGTGCCAGTAGCGCGGGCCGAGCCGGCGAAAAACTGTTTTTT - TRBV19 - TRBJ1-4
CASSPPSGGGLRDEQFF TGTGCCAGCAGCCCCCCGTCGGGGGGAGGGCTAAGGGATGAGCAGTTCTTC - TRBV9 TRBD2 TRBJ2-1
CASSQEGLSSPKNIQYF TGCGCCAGCAGCCAAGAAGGGTTAAGCAGCCCCAAAAACATTCAGTACTTC - TRBV4-1 - TRBJ2-4
CASSFTRLSYNEQFF TGTGCCAGCAGCTTCACACGGCTCTCCTACAATGAGCAGTTCTTC - TRBV11-2 - TRBJ2-1
CASSPNRGFAGELFF TGTGCCAGTAGCCCAAACAGGGGGTTCGCCGGGGAGCTGTTTTTT few TRBV19 TRBD1 TRBJ2-2
CACTTTYPRDNEQFF TGTGCCTGTACCACAACCTATCCTCGGGATAATGAGCAGTTCTTC - TRBV6-1 - TRBJ2-1
CATSREWGRGQETQYF TGTGCCACCAGCAGAGAGTGGGGCAGGGGGCAAGAGACCCAGTACTTC - TRBV15 TRBD1 TRBJ2-5
CAWSITGAGANVLTF TGTGCCTGGAGTATTACAGGGGCTGGGGCCAACGTCCTGACTTTC - TRBV30 TRBD1 TRBJ2-6
CASSPPRGSGNTIYF TGTGCCAGCTCACCACCTCGGGGGTCTGGAAACACCATATATTTT - TRBV18 - TRBJ1-3
CASSSWGTSGNNEQFF TGTGCCAGCAGCTCGTGGGGGACTAGCGGAAATAATGAGCAGTTCTTC - TRBV5-4 TRBD2 TRBJ2-1
CASSPTGQGREKLFF TGTGCCAGCAGTCCAACCGGCCAAGGTCGGGAAAAACTGTTTTTT - TRBV6-4 - TRBJ1-4
CASGYQGANTEAFF TGTGCCAGCGGCTATCAGGGGGCGAACACTGAAGCTTTCTTT - TRBV27 TRBD1 TRBJ1-1
CASSHSISYEQYF TGCGCCAGCAGTCACAGTATCTCCTACGAGCAGTACTTC - TRBV5-1 - TRBJ2-7
CASSPGVSGLADYNEQFF TGCGCCAGCAGCCCGGGGGTATCGGGACTAGCGGACTACAATGAGCAGTTCTTC - TRBV5-1 TRBD2 TRBJ2-1
CASSQERDNTEAFF TGCGCCAGCAGCCAAGAAAGGGATAACACTGAAGCTTTCTTT few TRBV4-3 - TRBJ1-1
CASGWNRGQPQHF TGTGCTAGTGGTTGGAACAGGGGTCAGCCCCAGCATTTT few TRBV12-5 TRBD1 TRBJ1-5
CASSLMYGADTQYF TGTGCCAGCAGCTTGATGTACGGGGCAGATACGCAGTATTTT - TRBV5-4 - TRBJ2-3
CASRRIRGSEAFF TGTGCCAGCAGGCGGATCCGGGGATCGGAAGCTTTCTTT - TRBV6-5 - TRBJ1-1
CASSGRRVGSPEAFF TGTGCCAGCAGTGGACGCAGGGTAGGTTCCCCTGAAGCTTTCTTT few TRBV6-1 - TRBJ1-1
CASSLGTSDLGDTQYF TGCGCCAGCAGCTTGGGGACTAGCGACTTGGGAGATACGCAGTATTTT - TRBV5-1 TRBD2 TRBJ2-3
CASSIVGGLAGTNEQFF TGTGCCAGTAGTATAGTAGGGGGTCTAGCGGGAACGAATGAGCAGTTCTTC - TRBV19 TRBD2 TRBJ2-1
CASSITGRPEAFF TGTGCCAGTAGTATCACAGGGCGTCCTGAAGCTTTCTTT - TRBV19 - TRBJ1-1
CASTPTSGSGNTYNEQFF TGTGCCAGTACCCCGACTAGCGGGAGTGGGAATACTTACAATGAGCAGTTCTTC - TRBV19 TRBD2 TRBJ2-1
CASSFWGQGATLPEAFF TGTGCCAGCAGCTTTTGGGGACAGGGGGCCACCCTTCCTGAAGCTTTCTTT - TRBV5-5 TRBD1 TRBJ1-1
CASSPTGRMSYNEQFF TGTGCCAGCAGCCCCACCGGGAGGATGTCCTACAATGAGCAGTTCTTC - TRBV5-6 TRBD2 TRBJ2-1
CSVGTSSQEPQHF TGCAGCGTTGGGACCAGCAGTCAGGAGCCCCAGCATTTT few TRBV29-1 - TRBJ1-5
CASSLAVVKGDDEAFF TGTGCCAGCAGCTTAGCGGTCGTGAAGGGGGACGATGAAGCTTTCTTT medium-sized TRBV7-9 - TRBJ1-1
CASRRDVTQYF TGTGCCAGCAGACGGGACGTTACGCAGTATTTT - TRBV7-2 - TRBJ2-3
CASSAEPGTATEAFF TGCGCCAGCAGCGCCGAGCCAGGAACTGCCACTGAAGCTTTCTTT - TRBV5-1 - TRBJ1-1